The 4 T cell receptor beta chains in this list originate from one sample, sequenced in a study of spatial heterogeneity in lung cancer. The time point was: blood at routine non-recurrence follow-up after resection. TCRdb itself ran the 5' RACE reads through MiXCR, one entry per CDR3 protein. There are around 98,000 distinct CDR3 sequences in the sample; roughly 21% occur only once, and less than 25% lies in the top ten. The sample in question was PBMCs, obtained at follow-up. Source of these receptors: a male donor with early-stage non-small cell lung cancer.

V gene TRBV19 combines with J gene TRBJ2-2, with a tentative D call TRBD2 (7 bases). This CDR3 region has 17 residues. Germline lookup yields CDR1 LNHDA and CDR2 SQIVND (reference sequence). V was shortened by 10 bases and J by 6 bases, with 27 bases between the two germline ends. The CDR3 DNA is TGTGCCACCCGGCGAGAAAGGACGGGGGCGGGAGCCGGGGAGCTGTTTTTT. Translation gives CATRRERTGAGAGELFF.

The chain combines TRBV7-6 with TRBJ2-1; D gene ambiguous. The length of the CDR3 is 13 residues. The V gene lost 2 bases and the J gene lost 8 bases, with 10 bases spanning the gap. In germline, CDR1 is SGHVS, CDR2 FNYEAQ. The CDR3 sequence: CASSLMATDEQFF. The CDR3, as DNA: TGTGCCAGCAGCTTAATGGCCACGGATGAGCAGTTCTTC.

V usage is TRBV9 and J usage is TRBJ2-5; D gene unclear. The CDR3 spans 13 residues. The V and J ends lost 0 bases and 3 bases respectively, with 6 bases between them. The germline V gene has CDR1 SGDLS and CDR2 YYNGEE. The CDR3 sequence is CASSVVPEETQYF. The CDR3 DNA is TGTGCCAGCAGCGTAGTCCCAGAAGAGACCCAGTACTTC.

This clonotype was counted a single time. The genes are TRBV29-1 and TRBJ1-1; 7 nucleotides match TRBD1. The V gene end was trimmed by 0 bases and the J gene end by 11 bases; junction bases not matched to a gene: 9. The length of the CDR3 is 13 residues. Germline loops: CDR1 SQVTM, CDR2 ANQGSEA. CDR3 sequence reads: CSVEDPGGTIAFF. CDR3 nucleotides: TGCAGCGTTGAAGACCCAGGGGGAACGATTGCTTTCTTT.